This note documents a single TCR beta chain sequence. This CDR3 is 14 amino acids long. Germline CDR1 reads SGHVS; CDR2 reads FNYEAQ. Trimming took off 6 bases at V and 0 bases at J, with 8 bases between the two ends. These data originate in a study of PD-L1 blockade in urothelial cancer. The time point denotes: pretreatment peripheral blood. The assay was immunoSEQ multiplex PCR, and TCRdb's table has in-frame clones only and misses some. The sample includes about 130,000 clones, 84% of them seen just once. The rearrangement links TRBV7-6 to TRBJ1-4; D is uncertain. This clonotype was sampled from a man in his forties or fifties with urothelial cancer. The specimen was PBMCs, collected around atezolizumab (anti-PD-L1) treatment. CDR3 residues: CASSSGATNEKLFF. The CDR3 DNA follows: TGTGCCAGCAGTTCAGGCGCAACTAATGAAAAACTGTTTTTT.